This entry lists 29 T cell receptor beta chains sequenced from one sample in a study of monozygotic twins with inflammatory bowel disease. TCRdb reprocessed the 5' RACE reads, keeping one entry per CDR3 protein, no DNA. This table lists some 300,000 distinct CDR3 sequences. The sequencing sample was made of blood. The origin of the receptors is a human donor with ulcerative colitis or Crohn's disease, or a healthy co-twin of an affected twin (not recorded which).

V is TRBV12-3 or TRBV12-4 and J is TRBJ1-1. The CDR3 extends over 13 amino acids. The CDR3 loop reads CVSSLGLNTGAFF.

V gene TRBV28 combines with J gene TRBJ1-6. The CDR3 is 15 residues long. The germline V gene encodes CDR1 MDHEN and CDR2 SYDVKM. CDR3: CASSSFTGGNSPLHF.

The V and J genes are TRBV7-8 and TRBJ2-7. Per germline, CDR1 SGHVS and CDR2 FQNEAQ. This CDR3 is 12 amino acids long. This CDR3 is CASSLWVVEQYF.

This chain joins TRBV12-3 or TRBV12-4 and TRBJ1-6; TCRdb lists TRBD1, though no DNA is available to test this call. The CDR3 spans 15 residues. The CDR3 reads CASSLIQGKGSPLHF.

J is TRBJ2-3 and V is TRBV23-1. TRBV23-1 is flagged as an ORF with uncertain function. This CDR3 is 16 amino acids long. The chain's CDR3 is CASSPEERGVSDTQYF.

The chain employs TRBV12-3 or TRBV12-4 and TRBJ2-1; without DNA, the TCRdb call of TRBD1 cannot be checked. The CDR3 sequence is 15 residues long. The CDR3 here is CASRTGTNHYNEQFF.

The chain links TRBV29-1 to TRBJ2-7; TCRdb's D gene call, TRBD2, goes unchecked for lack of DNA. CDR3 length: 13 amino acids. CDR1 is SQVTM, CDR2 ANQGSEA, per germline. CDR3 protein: CSVEDRGQGGQYF.

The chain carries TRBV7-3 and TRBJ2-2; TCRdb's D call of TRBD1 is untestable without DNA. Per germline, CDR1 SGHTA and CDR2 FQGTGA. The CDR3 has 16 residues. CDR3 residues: CASSISGTVSTGELFF.

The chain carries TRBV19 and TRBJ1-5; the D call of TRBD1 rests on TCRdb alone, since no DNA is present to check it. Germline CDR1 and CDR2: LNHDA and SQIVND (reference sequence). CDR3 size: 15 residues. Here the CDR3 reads CASSSRDRANEPQHF.

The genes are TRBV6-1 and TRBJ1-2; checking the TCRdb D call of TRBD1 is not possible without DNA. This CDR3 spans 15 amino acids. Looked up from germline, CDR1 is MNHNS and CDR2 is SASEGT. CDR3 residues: CASSAGTEILYGYTF.

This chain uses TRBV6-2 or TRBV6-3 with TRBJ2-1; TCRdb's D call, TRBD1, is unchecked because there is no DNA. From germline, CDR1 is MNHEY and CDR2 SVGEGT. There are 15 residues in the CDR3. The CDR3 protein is CASRNTGTGPHEQFF.

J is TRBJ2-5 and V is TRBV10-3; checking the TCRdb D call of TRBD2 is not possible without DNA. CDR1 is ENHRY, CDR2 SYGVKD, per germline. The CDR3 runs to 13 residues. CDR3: CAISVSGQETQYF.

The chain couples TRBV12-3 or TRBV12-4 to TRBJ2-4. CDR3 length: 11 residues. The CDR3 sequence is CASSKGNIQYF.

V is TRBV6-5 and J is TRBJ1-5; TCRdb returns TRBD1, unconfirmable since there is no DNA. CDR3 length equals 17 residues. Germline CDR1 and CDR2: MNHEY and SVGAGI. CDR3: CASSSGQGGTGNQPQHF.

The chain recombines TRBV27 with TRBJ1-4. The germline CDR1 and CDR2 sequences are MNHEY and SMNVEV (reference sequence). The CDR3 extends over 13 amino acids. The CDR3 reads CASRGQSREKLFF. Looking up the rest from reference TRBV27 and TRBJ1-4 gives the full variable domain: EAQVTQNPRYLITVTGKKLTVTCSQNMNHEYMSWYRQDPGLGLRQIYYSMNVEVTDKGDVPEGYKVSRKEKRNFPLILESPSPNQTSLYFCASRGQSREKLFFGSGTQLSVL.

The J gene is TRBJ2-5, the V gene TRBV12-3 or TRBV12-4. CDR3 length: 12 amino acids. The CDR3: CASKWRQETQYF.

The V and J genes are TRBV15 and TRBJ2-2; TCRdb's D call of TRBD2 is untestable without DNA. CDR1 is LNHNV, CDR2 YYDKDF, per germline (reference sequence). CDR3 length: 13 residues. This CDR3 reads CATSKEDRGELFF.

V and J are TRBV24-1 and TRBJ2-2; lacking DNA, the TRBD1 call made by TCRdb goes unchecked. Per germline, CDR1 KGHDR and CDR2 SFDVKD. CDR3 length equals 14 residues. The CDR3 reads CATKGQGNTGELFF.

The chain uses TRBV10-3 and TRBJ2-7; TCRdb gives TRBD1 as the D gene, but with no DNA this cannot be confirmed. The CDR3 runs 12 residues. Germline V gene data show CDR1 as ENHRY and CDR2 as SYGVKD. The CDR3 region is CAIRDRDNEQYF.

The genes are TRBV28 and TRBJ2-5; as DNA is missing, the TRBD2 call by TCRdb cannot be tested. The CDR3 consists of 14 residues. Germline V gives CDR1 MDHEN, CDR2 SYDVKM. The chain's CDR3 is CATLRQGGRETQYF. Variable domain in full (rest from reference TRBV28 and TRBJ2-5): DVKVTQSSRYLVKRTGEKVFLECVQDMDHENMFWYRQDPGLGLRLIYFSYDVKMKEKGDIPEGYSVSREKKERFSLILESASTNQTSMYLCATLRQGGRETQYFGPGTRLLVL.

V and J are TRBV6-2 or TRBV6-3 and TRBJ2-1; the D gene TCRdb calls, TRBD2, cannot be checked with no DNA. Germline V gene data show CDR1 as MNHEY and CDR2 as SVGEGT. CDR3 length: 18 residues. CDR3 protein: CAIPAGSLITLSYNEQFF.

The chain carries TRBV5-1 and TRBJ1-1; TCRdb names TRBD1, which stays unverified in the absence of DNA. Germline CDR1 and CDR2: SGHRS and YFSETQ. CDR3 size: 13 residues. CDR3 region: CASSGVTGAEAFF. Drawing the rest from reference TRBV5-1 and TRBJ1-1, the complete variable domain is KAGVTQTPRYLIKTRGQQVTLSCSPISGHRSVSWYQQTPGQGLQFLFEYFSETQRNKGNFPGRFSGRQFSNSRSEMNVSTLELGDSALYLCASSGVTGAEAFFGQGTRLTVV.

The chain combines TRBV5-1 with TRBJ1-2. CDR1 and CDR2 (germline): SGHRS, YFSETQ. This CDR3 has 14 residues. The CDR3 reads CASSWGTHFNYYTF.

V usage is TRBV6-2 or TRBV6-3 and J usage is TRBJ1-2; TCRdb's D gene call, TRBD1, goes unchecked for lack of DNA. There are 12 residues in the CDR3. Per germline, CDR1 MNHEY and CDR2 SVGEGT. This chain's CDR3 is CASFRTGDGYTF.

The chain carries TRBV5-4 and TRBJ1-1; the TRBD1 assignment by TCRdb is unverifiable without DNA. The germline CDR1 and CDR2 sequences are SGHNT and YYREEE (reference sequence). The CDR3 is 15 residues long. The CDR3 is CASRGQGAVGTEAFF. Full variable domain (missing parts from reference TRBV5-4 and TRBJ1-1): ETGVTQSPTHLIKTRGQQVTLRCSSQSGHNTVSWYQQALGQGPQFIFQYYREEENGRGNFPPRFSGLQFPNYSSELNVNALELDDSALYLCASRGQGAVGTEAFFGQGTRLTVV.

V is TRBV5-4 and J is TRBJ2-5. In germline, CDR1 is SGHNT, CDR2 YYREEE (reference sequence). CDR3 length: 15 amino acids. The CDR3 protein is CASSLDLGGRETQYF.

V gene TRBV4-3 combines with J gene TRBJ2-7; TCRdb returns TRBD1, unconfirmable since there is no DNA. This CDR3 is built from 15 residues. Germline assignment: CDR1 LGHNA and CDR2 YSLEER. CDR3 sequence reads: CASSQDYGGPYEQYF.

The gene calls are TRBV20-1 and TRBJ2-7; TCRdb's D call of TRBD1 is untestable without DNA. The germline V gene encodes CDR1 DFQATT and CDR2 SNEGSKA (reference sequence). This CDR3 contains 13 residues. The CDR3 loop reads CSANRDRSLEQYF.

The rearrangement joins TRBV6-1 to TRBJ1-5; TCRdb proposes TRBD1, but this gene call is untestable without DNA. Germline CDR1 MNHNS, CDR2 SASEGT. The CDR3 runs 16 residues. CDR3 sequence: CASSRGKGAGNQPQHF.